The next 2 T cell receptor beta chains were all read from a single sample in a study of vaccination and CD4 T cells after COVID-19. These receptors lack a known antigen. Cultured CD4+ T cell DNA was sequenced using the Oncomine TCR Beta short-read assay. TCRdb reanalysed the PCR reads using MiXCR and keeps one entry per CDR3 protein. The repertoire holds approximately 16,000 distinct CDR3 sequences, with roughly 60% as singletons. The treatment denotes: approximately nine-day PBMC culture with coronavirus spike peptide pools or control peptides (ViraFEST assay). Sequencing was performed on CD4+ T cells from blood, cultured in vitro. These receptor sequences come from a human donor who had recovered from COVID-19.

V and J are TRBV6-1 and TRBJ2-7, with TRBD1 as a possible D gene (5 bases). Between the trimmed V and J ends, which lost 7 bases and 0 bases, there was a span of 16 bases. Germline values: CDR1 MNHNS, CDR2 SASEGT. The CDR3 runs to 15 residues. The CDR3 DNA reads as TGTGCCAGCACCGTAGGACATACCGGCTCCTACGAGCAGTACTTC. Amino acids: CASTVGHTGSYEQYF.

The chain joins TRBV7-9 to TRBJ2-5, with D maybe TRBD2 (5 bases). The CDR3 has 16 residues. Germline V gene sequence: CDR1 SEHNR, CDR2 FQNEAQ (reference sequence). V was cut by 5 bases and J by 2 bases, with 18 bases left in between. CDR3 in DNA: TGTGCCAGCAGCCCACGACTACATACGACACAAGAGACCCAGTACTTC. Residues: CASSPRLHTTQETQYF. The variable domain in full, completed from reference TRBV7-9 and TRBJ2-5, reads DTGVSQNPRHKITKRGQNVTFRCDPISEHNRLYWYRQTLGQGPEFLTYFQNEAQLEKSRLLSDRFSAERPKGSFSTLEIQRTEQGDSAMYLCASSPRLHTTQETQYFGPGTRLLVL.